Listed below are T cell receptor beta chains from one sample, sequenced in a study of shared clonotypes between healthy human individuals. Some clones are missing from TCRdb's copy, which holds only in-frame ones; the method was immunoSEQ multiplex PCR. The sample records about 2.3 million clones, 93% being singletons. The specimen sequenced was naive CD4+ T cells from PBMCs. The receptor source for this set is a man aged 18 to 29 in good health. Some clones in this sample may be carry-over from other donors' samples. Both conserved end residues are part of each CDR3. A D gene is named only where the DNA matches it firmly. Expanded clones get a size class; other rows say once, few or many, or leave the size out.

d_call j_call clone_size v_call cdr3_aa cdr3_nt
- TRBJ2-7 - TRBV7-3 CASSFSGGGTGEQYF TGTGCCAGCAGCTTCTCAGGTGGGGGTACGGGTGAGCAGTACTTC
TRBD2 TRBJ2-1 - TRBV4-3 CASSQGLVAGGRDEQFF TGCGCCAGCAGCCAAGGCTTGGTAGCGGGAGGCCGTGATGAGCAGTTCTTC
- TRBJ2-5 - TRBV6-5 CARSFGETQYF TGTGCCCGCAGTTTCGGGGAGACCCAGTACTTC
- TRBJ2-4 - TRBV14 CASSQGLKNIQYF TGTGCCAGCAGCCAGGGGTTAAAGAACATTCAGTACTTC
- TRBJ1-2 - TRBV7-2 CASSFGGGYGYTF TGTGCCAGCAGTTTCGGAGGGGGGTATGGCTACACCTTC
TRBD2 TRBJ2-1 - TRBV4-1 CASSHQRTSGSVDEQFF TGCGCCAGCAGCCACCAGCGTACTAGCGGGAGTGTCGATGAGCAGTTCTTC
- TRBJ2-7 - TRBV29-1 CSGGDIPYEQYF TGCAGTGGGGGGGACATTCCCTACGAGCAGTACTTC
- TRBJ2-2 - TRBV11-3 CASSIGLANTGELFF TGTGCCAGCAGCATTGGACTCGCGAACACCGGGGAGCTGTTTTTT
- TRBJ2-2 - TRBV7-9 CASSLEAGELFF TGTGCCAGCAGCTTAGAGGCCGGGGAGCTGTTTTTT
- TRBJ1-3 - TRBV11-2 CASSLSGNTIYF TGTGCCAGCAGCTTATCGGGAAACACCATATATTTT
TRBD1 TRBJ1-2 - TRBV29-1 CSVETGGRDGYTF TGCAGCGTTGAGACAGGGGGCAGGGATGGCTACACCTTC
TRBD1 TRBJ2-2 - TRBV7-2 CASSLNRGYTGELFF TGTGCCAGCAGCTTAAACAGGGGGTACACCGGGGAGCTGTTTTTT
- TRBJ2-7 - TRBV6-1 CASSEKGGYYEQYF TGTGCCAGCAGTGAAAAGGGGGGGTACTACGAGCAGTACTTC
- TRBJ2-2 - TRBV20-1 CSGRGSGELFF TGCAGTGGAAGGGGATCCGGGGAGCTGTTTTTT
- TRBJ1-5 once TRBV7-2 CASSLVGTTLNQPQHF TGTGCCAGCAGCTTAGTAGGCACTACCCTCAATCAGCCCCAGCATTTT
- TRBJ2-7 - TRBV7-9 CASSRKSLNGF TGTGCCAGCAGCCGGAAGTCCCTAAACGGCTTC
- TRBJ1-1 - TRBV30 CAWSGSMNTEAFF TGTGCCTGGAGTGGTAGTATGAACACTGAAGCTTTCTTT
- TRBJ1-2 - TRBV4-1 CASSPFERLSGGYTF TGCGCCAGCAGCCCCTTTGAGCGGCTCTCGGGAGGCTACACCTTC
- TRBJ2-1 - TRBV9 CASSPEGSSYNEQFF TGTGCCAGCAGCCCCGAGGGGAGCTCCTACAATGAGCAGTTCTTC
- TRBJ2-1 once TRBV30 CARTSLATYNEQFF TGTGCCCGAACCTCCCTAGCGACCTACAATGAGCAGTTCTTC
- TRBJ2-2 - TRBV6-1 CASSEGYRDHHGELFF TGTGCCAGCAGTGAAGGGTACAGGGATCATCACGGGGAGCTGTTTTTT
- TRBJ2-1 - TRBV5-1 CASSLGQTLSYNEQFF TGCGCCAGCAGCTTAGGGCAGACCCTCTCCTACAATGAGCAGTTCTTC
- TRBJ1-1 - TRBV28 CASSLQGEAFF TGTGCCAGCAGTTTGCAGGGGGAAGCTTTCTTT
TRBD1 TRBJ1-1 - TRBV4-1 CASSQLQGVRSQGTEAFF TGCGCCAGCAGCCAGCTACAGGGGGTTCGATCCCAGGGGACTGAAGCTTTCTTT
- TRBJ2-3 - TRBV21-1 CASSDKKYTQYF TGTGCCAGCAGCGACAAAAAATATACGCAGTATTTT
- TRBJ2-7 - TRBV19 CASSKAGYEQYF TGTGCCAGTAGTAAGGCCGGCTACGAGCAGTACTTC
TRBD1 TRBJ2-1 - TRBV7-2 CASSTGTGAYNEQFF TGTGCCAGCAGCACCGGGACAGGGGCCTACAATGAGCAGTTCTTC
TRBD1 TRBJ2-1 - TRBV9 CASSPGQGANEQFF TGTGCCAGCAGCCCGGGACAGGGGGCTAATGAGCAGTTCTTC
TRBD2 TRBJ2-7 - TRBV29-1 CSVEDWASGGYEQYF TGCAGCGTTGAAGACTGGGCCTCGGGAGGCTACGAGCAGTACTTC
- TRBJ2-3 - TRBV6-5 CASSPRGTSTDTQYF TGTGCCAGCAGTCCCCGAGGGACTAGCACAGATACGCAGTATTTT
- TRBJ2-5 once TRBV25-1 CASSDSGQWEETQYF TGTGCCAGCAGTGACTCAGGACAGTGGGAAGAGACCCAGTACTTC
TRBD1 TRBJ1-4 - TRBV6-1 CASSDHRGPTNEKLFF TGTGCCAGCAGTGACCACAGGGGACCAACTAATGAAAAACTGTTTTTT
- TRBJ2-7 - TRBV6-6 CASTQGGVQYF TGTGCCAGCACCCAAGGGGGGGTACAGTACTTC
TRBD2 TRBJ2-3 - TRBV11-3 CASSLGGSGITDTQYF TGTGCCAGCAGCTTAGGCGGTAGCGGGATCACAGATACGCAGTATTTT
- TRBJ2-7 once TRBV28 CASSLASAHLSYEQYF TGTGCCAGCAGTTTAGCTAGCGCTCATCTCTCCTACGAGCAGTACTTC
TRBD1 TRBJ1-5 - TRBV27 CASSPDRAQPQHF TGTGCCAGCAGTCCAGACAGGGCTCAGCCCCAGCATTTT
TRBD2 TRBJ2-3 - TRBV5-1 CASSLGLAGFPSTDTQYF TGCGCCAGCAGCCTGGGACTAGCGGGGTTTCCGAGCACAGATACGCAGTATTTT
- TRBJ2-7 - TRBV5-1 CASSSHPLSYEQYF TGCGCCAGCAGCTCCCATCCCCTATCCTACGAGCAGTACTTC
- TRBJ1-5 - TRBV12-2 CASRLAEGTVCNQPQHF TGTGCAAGTCGCTTAGCGGAGGGGACAGTCTGCAATCAGCCCCAGCATTTT
TRBD2 TRBJ2-3 - TRBV7-2 CASSFIGTSGGSTDTQYF TGTGCCAGCAGCTTTATTGGGACTAGCGGGGGAAGCACAGATACGCAGTATTTT
TRBD2 TRBJ2-7 once TRBV28 CASSSPPSGSYEQYF TGTGCCAGCAGTTCCCCCCCTAGCGGATCCTACGAGCAGTACTTC
- TRBJ2-3 - TRBV10-3 CAISDYREVGTDTQYF TGTGCCATCAGTGACTACAGGGAGGTGGGAACAGATACGCAGTATTTT
- TRBJ2-7 - TRBV20-1 CSARVLYEQYF TGCAGTGCTAGAGTTCTCTACGAGCAGTACTTC
- TRBJ2-7 - TRBV6-6 CASSFLLGPTYEQYF TGTGCCAGCAGTTTCCTCCTAGGGCCTACCTACGAGCAGTACTTC
TRBD2 TRBJ2-1 - TRBV5-4 CASSFGLAGYNEQFF TGTGCCAGCAGCTTTGGACTAGCGGGGTACAATGAGCAGTTCTTC
TRBD1 TRBJ2-3 once TRBV2 CASSLDRGPTQYF TGTGCCAGCAGCTTGGACAGGGGGCCGACGCAGTATTTT
- TRBJ2-3 - TRBV7-9 CASTLSGVSTDTQYF TGTGCCAGCACCCTTTCGGGGGTTAGCACAGATACGCAGTATTTT
- TRBJ2-6 - TRBV28 CASSLRPLRAGANVLTF TGTGCCAGCAGTTTAAGGCCCCTGAGAGCCGGGGCCAACGTCCTGACTTTC
TRBD1 TRBJ2-7 - TRBV28 CASKGQGLSYEQYF TGTGCCAGCAAGGGACAGGGACTTTCCTACGAGCAGTACTTC
TRBD2 TRBJ2-3 - TRBV11-2 CASKPRRTSGVDGDTQYF TGTGCCAGCAAACCGCGCCGGACTAGCGGGGTGGATGGGGATACGCAGTATTTT
- TRBJ2-5 - TRBV9 CASSVAPMTGTETQYF TGTGCCAGCAGCGTAGCCCCAATGACTGGGACGGAGACCCAGTACTTC